This T cell receptor beta chain was found in a study of response to subunit inactivated influenza vaccine. General study findings and limits: It was suggested by the authors that few new T cells are recruited by each seasonal influenza vaccination.

This clonotype occurred a few times. Its matching antigen is unknown. TCRdb fed the RT-PCR reads into MiXCR, producing one record per CDR3 protein. The sample records roughly 760,000 distinct CDR3 sequences, less than 25% being singletons. The clonotype was recovered from a man aged 45-65 years who received an inactivated influenza vaccine. The input for sequencing was PBMCs from blood, taken 5 to 6 days after vaccination.

The CDR3 here is CASRPGQGITYEQYF. The DNA of the CDR3 is TGTGCCAGCAGACCGGGACAGGGGATAACCTACGAGCAGTACTTC. The J gene is TRBJ2-7, the V gene TRBV6-2 or TRBV6-3; 10 bases agree with TRBD1. From germline, CDR1 is MNHEY and CDR2 SVGEGT. CDR3 length: 15 residues. With 6 bases clipped from V and 2 bases from J, the junction kept 7 bases outside the gene matches.